The table lists the clone carrying this T cell receptor (beta chain) with many counts. Its antigen remains unidentified. Trimming stripped 4 bases from V and 10 bases from J, with 17 bases between. This CDR3 has 14 residues. Germline CDR1 is ENHRY and CDR2 is SYGVKD. The data derive from a study of post-analysis software for immune sequencing data. The library was made from cDNA and included unique molecular identifiers. TCRdb passed the PCR reads through MiXCR, listing each CDR3 protein once. The sample lists approximately 160,000 distinct CDR3 sequences; about 30% were seen once. General study points: Normalized Chao1 diversity was significantly lower in multiple sclerosis patients than in controls. The study found TRBV5-6, TRBV5-1 and TRBV20-1 among about 5 TRBV segments more frequent in patients than controls.

The chain carries TRBV10-3 and TRBJ2-1, with D perhaps given as TRBD1 or TRBD2 (5 bases each). The sequenced material came from blood. This clonotype was obtained from a girl aged 10 to 17 with multiple sclerosis. This CDR3 is CAISVQASREEQFF. CDR3 in DNA: TGTGCCATCAGTGTGCAGGCTAGCAGGGAGGAGCAGTTCTTC.